This entry concerns a single T cell receptor beta chain. As yet, its antigen is unknown. CDR1 and CDR2 from the germline V gene are ENHRY and SYGVKD. Trimming stripped 6 bases from V and 1 base from J, with 11 bases between. The CDR3 is 14 residues long. Primers included in the PCR were 60 Vbeta and 13 Jbeta primers. The protocol was immunoSEQ multiplex PCR, while the TCRdb copy is restricted to in-frame clones and leaves out a portion. The sample consists of 200,000 or so clones, about 80% of them appearing once. The sample comes from a study of cytomegalovirus exposure and HLA in healthy donors. Overall study results and limits: Productive status was seen about 87% or about 30% of the time for most TCR beta V segments in an earlier analysis. Around 18,000 TCR beta sequences were associated with HLA alleles at 0.05 false discovery rate in a later analysis.

The receptor was derived from a middle-aged man in good health and CMV-seronegative. Sample: PBMCs. The rearrangement joins TRBV10-3 to TRBJ2-3; possible D gene TRBD1, 5 bases. The chain's CDR3 is CAISQGPRTDTQYF. The CDR3 DNA sequence: TGTGCCATCAGCCAGGGTCCCCGCACAGATACGCAGTATTTT.